This passage covers 5 T cell receptor beta chains from one sample sequenced in a study of T cell repertoires in ileal Crohn's disease. Here immunoSEQ multiplex PCR was the method, and the copy in TCRdb shows in-frame clones only, minus some. The sample shows several thousand clones, 60% to 80% of them seen only once. Time point defined: neoterminal ileum biopsy at postoperative endoscopy, about 6 months after surgery. The sequencing sample was made of ileal tissue. The receptors shown here come from an adult with Crohn's disease.

V gene TRBV18 combines with J gene TRBJ2-7; 8 bases fit TRBD1. The CDR3 is made up of 17 amino acids. Trimming removed 1 base from V and 5 bases from J; junction bases left unmatched: 13. Germline CDR1 and CDR2: KGHSH and LQKENI. CDR3 sequence (DNA): TGTGCCAGCTCACCACTTTCGGGGCAGGGGGCGCTCAACGAGCAGTACTTC. As protein: CASSPLSGQGALNEQYF.

The chain employs TRBV5-1 and TRBJ2-1, with 10 positions matching TRBD2. J was trimmed by 6 bases and V by 0 bases; bases with no gene match: 3. This CDR3 region has 15 residues. Germline V CDR1 and CDR2: SGHRS, YFSETQ. The CDR3 coding sequence is TGCGCCAGCAGCTTGGCCGCTAGCGGGGGCAATGAGCAGTTCTTC. It yields the protein CASSLAASGGNEQFF.

The rearrangement uses TRBV7-9 and TRBJ1-4, with 7 bases aligning to TRBD1. The CDR3 runs 14 residues. Germline-derived CDR1 and CDR2 are SEHNR and FQNEAQ (reference sequence). V lost 4 bases to trimming and J lost 4 bases; unmatched junction nucleotides: 3. CDR3 in DNA: TGTGCCAGCAGCTCGGGACAGAATAATGAAAAACTGTTTTTT. This sequence encodes CASSSGQNNEKLFF.

The CDR3 DNA is TGCGCCAGCAGGCCCAGGACAGGATCGAACACCGGGGAGCTGTTTTTT. The encoded protein is CASRPRTGSNTGELFF. The chain recombines TRBV5-1 with TRBJ2-2; TRBD1 aligns across 7 bases. V gave up 5 bases and J gave up 0 bases; unmatched junction bases: 7. Germline CDR1 reads SGHRS; CDR2 reads YFSETQ. This CDR3 comprises 16 residues.

This clone appeared once. The rearrangement links TRBV7-9 to TRBJ1-1; D is ambiguous. Trimming took off 4 bases at V and 8 bases at J, with 5 bases between the two ends. The CDR3 is made up of 10 amino acids. CDR1 is SEHNR and CDR2 is FQNEAQ in the germline V gene (reference sequence). The CDR3 bases are TGTGCCAGCAGCTCGTCCGAAGCTTTCTTT. Protein product: CASSSSEAFF.